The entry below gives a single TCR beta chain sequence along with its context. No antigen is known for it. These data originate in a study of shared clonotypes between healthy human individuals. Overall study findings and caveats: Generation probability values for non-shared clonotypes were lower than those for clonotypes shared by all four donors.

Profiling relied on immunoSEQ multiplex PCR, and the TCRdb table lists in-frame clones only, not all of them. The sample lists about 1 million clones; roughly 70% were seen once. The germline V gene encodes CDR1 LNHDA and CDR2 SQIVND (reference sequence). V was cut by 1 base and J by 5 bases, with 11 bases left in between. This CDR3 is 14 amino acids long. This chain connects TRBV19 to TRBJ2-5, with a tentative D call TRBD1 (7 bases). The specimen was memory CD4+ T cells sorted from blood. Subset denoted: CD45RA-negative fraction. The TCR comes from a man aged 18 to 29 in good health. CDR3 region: CASSIVGGGETQYF. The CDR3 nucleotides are TGTGCCAGTAGTATAGTTGGAGGGGGCGAGACCCAGTACTTC.